Each of the 30 T cell receptor beta chains below was sequenced from the same sample in a study of early T cells in non-severe SARS-CoV-2 infection. In TCRdb, the 5' RACE reads were re-called with MiXCR into one record per CDR3 protein. The repertoire holds more than 65,000 distinct CDR3 sequences, with 12% as singletons. The sequenced sample consisted of whole blood. These receptors were collected from an adult who was a healthcare worker with PCR-confirmed SARS-CoV-2 infection or an uninfected control (not recorded which).

There are a few counts of this clonotype. A clone one base away is much larger, so this may be a read error. V gene TRBV12-3 or TRBV12-4 combines with J gene TRBJ2-3; a possible D gene is TRBD2 (5 bases). The V end was cut by 6 bases, the J end by 5 bases, with 15 bases between. This CDR3 has 14 residues. The DNA for the CDR3 is TGTGCCAGCAGCCCAAGAGCGGAGGTAGATACGCAGTATTTT. This gives the protein CASSPRAEVDTQYF.

This clonotype was detected many times. This chain uses TRBV29-1 with TRBJ2-7, with D hard to call. This CDR3 region has 13 residues. Trimming took 4 bases from V and 0 from J, leaving 10 bases between them. Germline values: CDR1 SQVTM, CDR2 ANQGSEA. The CDR3 spells CSVVSKSSYEQYF. The CDR3 coding sequence is TGCAGCGTTGTTAGCAAATCCTCCTACGAGCAGTACTTC.

This clonotype came up a few times. The chain is built from TRBV3-1 and TRBJ2-2; TRBD2 aligns across 7 bases. Germline CDR1 is LGHDT and CDR2 is YNNKEL (reference sequence). There are 15 residues in the CDR3. J lost 10 bases, V lost 3 bases, and 11 bases had no gene match. The CDR3 sequence: CASSQGTSAPAELFF. DNA for the CDR3: TGTGCCAGCAGCCAGGGAACTAGCGCCCCGGCGGAGCTGTTTTTT.

The rearrangement links TRBV19 to TRBJ2-2; 7 bases match TRBD1. CDR1 is LNHDA, CDR2 SQIVND, per germline (reference sequence). V gave up 5 bases and J gave up 5 bases; unmatched junction bases: 11. The CDR3 consists of 16 residues. The chain's CDR3 is CASSLSGTGVTGELFF. In DNA form, the CDR3 reads TGTGCCAGTAGTCTCTCCGGTACAGGGGTGACCGGGGAGCTGTTTTTT.

This clonotype was counted only a few times. The chain has TRBV6-6 and TRBJ2-6, with 7 bases lining up with TRBD1. V dropped 5 bases and J dropped 2; count of bases not matched to a gene: 0. The CDR3 contains 14 residues. Germline lookup yields CDR1 MNHNY and CDR2 SVGAGI (reference sequence). The DNA of the CDR3 is TGTGCCAGCAGTACAGGGGCTGGGGCCAACGTCCTGACTTTC. It yields the protein CASSTGAGANVLTF.

This clonotype was detected ten times or more. The chain uses TRBV7-2 and TRBJ2-1, with 13 bases lining up with TRBD2. Germline V gives CDR1 SGHTA, CDR2 FQGNSA. V gave up 5 bases and J gave up 2 bases; unmatched junction bases: 3. There are 16 residues in the CDR3. This chain's CDR3 is CASSRTSGSTYNEQFF. The CDR3, as DNA: TGTGCCAGCAGCCGGACTAGCGGGAGCACCTACAATGAGCAGTTCTTC.

This clonotype has ten or more counts. This chain uses TRBV10-3 with TRBJ1-2; 7 positions agree with TRBD1. This CDR3 is built from 15 residues. In germline, CDR1 is ENHRY, CDR2 SYGVKD. J gave up 8 bases and V 0 bases, and 9 bases lay outside the gene matches. CDR3 loop: CAISESERQGRGYTF. The CDR3 nucleotides read TGTGCCATCAGTGAGTCGGAGAGACAGGGCAGAGGCTACACCTTC.

This clonotype was picked up many times. CDR3 in DNA: TGTGCCAGCAGCTACCGGGACGACTACGAGCAGTACTTC. This sequence encodes CASSYRDDYEQYF. The chain combines TRBV7-9 with TRBJ2-7; D may be TRBD1 or TRBD2 (5 bases each). There are 13 residues in the CDR3. Trimming cost V 4 bases and J 3 bases, with 10 bases left between them. Per the germline V gene, CDR1 is SEHNR and CDR2 is FQNEAQ (reference sequence).

This clonotype has more than one count but fewer than ten. This sequence joins TRBV5-4 and TRBJ2-1; maybe TRBD2 (6 bases). This CDR3 contains 16 residues. Germline CDR1 reads SGHNT; CDR2 reads YYREEE (reference sequence). Trimming removed 2 bases at V and 0 bases at J, with 12 bases between. The CDR3 loop reads CASSFKGGTSYNEQFF. The DNA of the CDR3 is TGTGCCAGCAGCTTTAAGGGAGGCACCTCCTACAATGAGCAGTTCTTC.

This clonotype was counted ten times or more. V usage is TRBV20-1 and J usage is TRBJ2-7; possible D gene TRBD2, 7 bases. Trimming stripped 8 bases from V and 1 base from J, with 15 bases between. This CDR3 contains 13 residues. Germline CDR1 is DFQATT and CDR2 is SNEGSKA (reference sequence). The CDR3 protein is CSLEGGVSYEQYF. The CDR3 DNA is TGCAGTCTCGAGGGGGGGGTTTCCTACGAGCAGTACTTC.

This clonotype was seen only a few times. The chain uses TRBV7-2 and TRBJ2-5; D is undetermined. This CDR3 region has 12 residues. V was cut by 4 bases and J by 4 bases, with 7 bases left in between. CDR1 and CDR2 from the germline V gene are SGHTA and FQGNSA. The DNA for the CDR3 is TGTGCCAGCAGCTGGGCCTCAGAGACCCAGTACTTC. Amino acid sequence: CASSWASETQYF.

The V gene is TRBV4-1, the J gene TRBJ1-5, with D possibly being TRBD1 (6 bases). The CDR3 has 17 residues. The V gene lost 1 base and the J gene lost 5 bases, with 18 bases spanning the gap. CDR1 and CDR2 (germline): MGHRA, YSYEKL. CDR3 protein: CASSQGQGKGKDQPQHF. The CDR3 DNA is TGCGCCAGCAGCCAAGGCCAGGGGAAGGGCAAGGATCAGCCCCAGCATTTT.

This clonotype was counted between two and nine times. J is TRBJ2-1 and V is TRBV2; a weak D match, TRBD2 (5 bases). V lost 6 bases, J lost 2 bases, and 11 bases lay in between. The germline V gene has CDR1 SNHLY and CDR2 FYNNEI. This CDR3 has 14 residues. CDR3 nucleotide sequence: TGTGCCAGCAGCGCTAGCCATGCCTACAATGAGCAGTTCTTC. Translated, it gives CASSASHAYNEQFF.

This clonotype was recorded at least ten times. The gene calls are TRBV6-6 and TRBJ2-7; D is ambiguous. Germline V gene sequence: CDR1 MNHNY, CDR2 SVGAGI (reference sequence). Trimming stripped 4 bases from V and 2 bases from J, with 9 bases between. CDR3 length equals 13 residues. CDR3 residues: CASSWIETYEQYF. CDR3 bases: TGTGCCAGCAGTTGGATAGAAACCTACGAGCAGTACTTC.

This clonotype has a count of ten or more. The CDR3 DNA is TGTGCCAGCAGCAACAAGCGGACAGAGCCCTACGAGCAGTACTTC. Translation: CASSNKRTEPYEQYF. The V and J genes are TRBV21-1 and TRBJ2-7; TRBD1 is the table's D call, not checked against the DNA. TRBV21-1 is termed a pseudogene. This CDR3 is built from 15 residues.

The rearrangement joins TRBV10-3 to TRBJ2-3; maybe TRBD2 (6 bases). The germline V gene encodes CDR1 ENHRY and CDR2 SYGVKD. V was cut by 7 bases and J by 4 bases, with 12 bases left in between. The CDR3 runs 13 residues. The DNA for the CDR3 is TGTGCCATCATGTCGGGAGAAGCAGATACGCAGTATTTT. It is translated as CAIMSGEADTQYF.

This clonotype was seen repeatedly, ten times or more. This rearrangement joins TRBV5-1 to TRBJ1-1, with D perhaps TRBD1 (5 bases). V was trimmed by 0 bases and J by 4 bases, leaving 10 bases between them. Germline lookup yields CDR1 SGHRS and CDR2 YFSETQ. This CDR3 comprises 14 residues. The CDR3: CASSLDRGFTEAFF. The DNA for the CDR3 is TGCGCCAGCAGCTTGGACCGGGGGTTCACTGAAGCTTTCTTT.

This clonotype has more than one count but fewer than ten. This chain joins TRBV3-1 and TRBJ2-1; 7 bases match TRBD1. Losses at the gene ends were 0 bases for V and 5 bases for J; bases not matched to a gene: 7. CDR1 is LGHDT, CDR2 YNNKEL, per germline (reference sequence). This CDR3 region has 16 residues. In nucleotides, the CDR3 is TGTGCCAGCAGCCAAGATCTAGGGGGCCCGAACAATGAGCAGTTCTTC. This sequence encodes CASSQDLGGPNNEQFF.

This clonotype was counted only a few times. The chain joins TRBV15 to TRBJ2-7; 7 bases fit TRBD2. V lost 1 base to trimming and J lost 3 bases; unmatched junction nucleotides: 3. The CDR3 runs 14 residues. The germline CDR1 and CDR2 sequences are LNHNV and YYDKDF (reference sequence). For the CDR3, the DNA is TGTGCCACCAGCAGAGGCGGGAGACTCTACGAGCAGTACTTC. Protein sequence: CATSRGGRLYEQYF.

This clonotype was seen ten or more times. This chain connects TRBV12-2 to TRBJ2-7; the table gives TRBD1 as D, unverified against the DNA. TRBV12-2 represents a pseudogene. The CDR3 contains 13 residues. Written as DNA, the CDR3 is TGTGCAAGTCGCCGTTTAAGGGCGCACGAGCAGTACTTC. This translates into CASRRLRAHEQYF.

The chain carries TRBV9 and TRBJ2-7; a possible D gene is TRBD2 (6 bases). This CDR3 spans 14 amino acids. Germline V gives CDR1 SGDLS, CDR2 YYNGEE. V gave up 0 bases and J gave up 2 bases, with 9 bases separating them. The CDR3 sequence: CASSVEGGPYEQYF. The CDR3 DNA is TGTGCCAGCAGCGTAGAGGGAGGTCCCTACGAGCAGTACTTC.

The table lists this clonotype with a few counts. The chain is built from TRBV18 and TRBJ2-2, with D unresolved. V lost 1 base and J lost 1, with 7 bases in between. The length of the CDR3 is 15 residues. The V gene's germline CDR1 is KGHSH and CDR2 LQKENI. The CDR3 DNA sequence: TGTGCCAGCTCACCACGATCGAGGAACACCGGGGAGCTGTTTTTT. Residues: CASSPRSRNTGELFF.

This clonotype was counted many times. The chain couples TRBV13 to TRBJ2-1; tentatively, D is TRBD2 (6 bases). Trimming cost V 0 bases and J 1 base, with 7 bases left between them. The CDR3 totals 15 residues. CDR1 PRHDT and CDR2 FYEKMQ come from the germline V gene (reference sequence). Written as DNA, the CDR3 is TGTGCCAGCAGCTTAGGTGGAGGGTCCTACAATGAGCAGTTCTTC. Residues: CASSLGGGSYNEQFF. The whole variable domain, remainder taken from reference TRBV13 and TRBJ2-1, is AAGVIQSPRHLIKEKRETATLKCYPIPRHDTVYWYQQGPGQDPQFLISFYEKMQSDKGSIPDRFSAQQFSDYHSELNMSSLELGDSALYFCASSLGGGSYNEQFFGPGTRLTVL.

This clonotype appeared many times. The chain has TRBV19 and TRBJ2-4, with 8 bases identical to TRBD1. The germline gives CDR1 LNHDA, CDR2 SQIVND (reference sequence). The CDR3 is made up of 14 amino acids. Germline trimming cut 2 bases from V and 7 bases from J; bases unmatched to any gene: 4. The CDR3 DNA follows: TGTGCCAGTAGTATACAGGGGGCGGAGAACATTCAGTACTTC. Its protein is CASSIQGAENIQYF. Complete variable domain (other parts from reference TRBV19 and TRBJ2-4): DGGITQSPKYLFRKEGQNVTLSCEQNLNHDAMYWYRQDPGQGLRLIYYSQIVNDFQKGDIAEGYSVSREKKESFPLTVTSAQKNPTAFYLCASSIQGAENIQYFGAGTRLSVL.

The chain is built from TRBV29-1 and TRBJ2-7; 8 bases are shared with TRBD1. This CDR3 comprises 13 residues. The trim removed 6 bases at V and 0 bases at J, leaving 4 bases unmatched. Per germline, CDR1 SQVTM and CDR2 ANQGSEA. CDR3 bases: TGCAGCGTCAGGACAGGGAGCTCCTACGAGCAGTACTTC. This encodes CSVRTGSSYEQYF.

This clonotype was counted at least ten times. J is TRBJ2-7 and V is TRBV11-2, with no clear D. V lost 5 bases and J lost 6, with 8 bases in between. The CDR3 length is 11 residues. The germline gives CDR1 SGHAT, CDR2 FQNNGV. CDR3 residues: CASSRTGEQYF. Written as DNA, the CDR3 is TGTGCCAGCAGCCGAACGGGCGAGCAGTACTTC.

The V call is TRBV4-1, the J call TRBJ1-5; no reliable D call. V dropped 4 bases and J dropped 1 base, with 8 bases sitting between them. CDR1 and CDR2 from the germline V gene are MGHRA and YSYEKL. The length of the CDR3 is 14 residues. The CDR3 nucleotides read TGCGCCAGCAGCCGAGATGGGAGCAATCAGCCCCAGCATTTT. Amino acids: CASSRDGSNQPQHF.

This clonotype was recorded many times. This sequence joins TRBV7-2 and TRBJ2-4; 11 bases map to TRBD1. Germline assignment: CDR1 SGHTA and CDR2 FQGNSA. The CDR3 totals 15 residues. V gave up 6 bases and J gave up 6 bases; unmatched junction bases: 7. CDR3 in amino acids: CASSPDRGQVNIQYF. The CDR3 DNA sequence: TGTGCCAGCAGTCCGGACAGGGGGCAAGTAAACATTCAGTACTTC.

The rearrangement uses TRBV3-1 and TRBJ2-1; a possible D gene is TRBD2 (5 bases). Germline CDR1 LGHDT, CDR2 YNNKEL (reference sequence). This CDR3 region has 15 residues. Trimming stripped 2 bases from V and 3 bases from J, with 11 bases between. The DNA for the CDR3 is TGTGCCAGCAGCCAAATCCCCGGAGGCTACAATGAGCAGTTCTTC. This translates into CASSQIPGGYNEQFF.

At least ten counts were recorded for this clonotype. The CDR3 DNA reads as TGTGCCTGGACGGTGCCCCGTAGACAGGGGCACTACGAGCAGTACTTC. This translates into CAWTVPRRQGHYEQYF. The chain uses TRBV30 and TRBJ2-7; 8 bases align to TRBD1. This CDR3 comprises 16 residues. Germline loops: CDR1 GTSNPN, CDR2 SVGIG (reference sequence). The ends lost 4 bases at V and 3 bases at J; junction bases unmatched: 14.